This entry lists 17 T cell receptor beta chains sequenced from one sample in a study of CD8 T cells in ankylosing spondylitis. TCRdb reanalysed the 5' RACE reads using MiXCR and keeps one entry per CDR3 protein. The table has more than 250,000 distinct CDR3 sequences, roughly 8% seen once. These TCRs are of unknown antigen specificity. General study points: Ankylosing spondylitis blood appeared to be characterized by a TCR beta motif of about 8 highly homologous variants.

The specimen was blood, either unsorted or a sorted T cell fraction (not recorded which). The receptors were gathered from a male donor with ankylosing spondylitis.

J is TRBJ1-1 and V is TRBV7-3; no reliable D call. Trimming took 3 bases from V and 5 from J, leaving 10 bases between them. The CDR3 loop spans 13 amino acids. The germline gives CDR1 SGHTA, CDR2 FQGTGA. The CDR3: CASSLGVWTEAFF. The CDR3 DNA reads TGTGCCAGCAGCTTGGGTGTCTGGACTGAAGCTTTCTTT. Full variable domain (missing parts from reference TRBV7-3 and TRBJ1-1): GAGVSQTPSNKVTEKGKYVELRCDPISGHTALYWYRQSLGQGPEFLIYFQGTGAADDSGLPNDRFFAVRPEGSVSTLKIQRTERGDSAVYLCASSLGVWTEAFFGQGTRLTVV.

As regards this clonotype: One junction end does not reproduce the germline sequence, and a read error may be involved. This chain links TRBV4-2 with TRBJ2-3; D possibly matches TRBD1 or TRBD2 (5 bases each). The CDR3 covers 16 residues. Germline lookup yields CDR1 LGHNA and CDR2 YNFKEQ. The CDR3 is CACSQPLGTDTDTQYF. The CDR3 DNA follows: TGTGCCTGCAGCCAGCCTCTGGGGACCGATACAGATACGCAGTATTTT.

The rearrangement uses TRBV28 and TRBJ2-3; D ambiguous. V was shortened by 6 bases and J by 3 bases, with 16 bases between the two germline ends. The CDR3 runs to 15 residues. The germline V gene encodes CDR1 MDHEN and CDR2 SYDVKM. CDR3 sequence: CASSLRGGFTDTQYF. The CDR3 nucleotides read TGTGCCAGCAGCCTCCGAGGCGGCTTTACAGATACGCAGTATTTT.

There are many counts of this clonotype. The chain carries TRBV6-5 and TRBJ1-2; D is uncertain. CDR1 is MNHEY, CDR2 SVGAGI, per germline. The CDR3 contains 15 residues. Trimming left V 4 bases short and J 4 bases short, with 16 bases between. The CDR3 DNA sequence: TGTGCCAGCAGTTTATACACCGGGTCGGGCTATGGCTACACCTTC. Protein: CASSLYTGSGYGYTF.

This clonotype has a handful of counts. The CDR3 DNA follows: TGTGCCAGCAGCTTAGATCCTAGCGGGCCGCGGGTAGATACGCAGTATTTT. As protein: CASSLDPSGPRVDTQYF. The chain recombines TRBV11-2 with TRBJ2-3, with 8 bases aligning to TRBD2. The CDR3 loop spans 17 amino acids. In germline, CDR1 is SGHAT, CDR2 FQNNGV. Losses at the gene ends were 0 bases for V and 5 bases for J; bases not matched to a gene: 10.

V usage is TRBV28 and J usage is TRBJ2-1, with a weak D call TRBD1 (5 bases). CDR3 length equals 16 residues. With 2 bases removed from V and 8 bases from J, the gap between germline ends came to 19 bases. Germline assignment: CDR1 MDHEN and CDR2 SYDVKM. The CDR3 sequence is CASSLLLATGTYEQFF. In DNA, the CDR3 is TGTGCCAGCAGTTTACTATTGGCTACAGGCACCTATGAGCAGTTCTTC.

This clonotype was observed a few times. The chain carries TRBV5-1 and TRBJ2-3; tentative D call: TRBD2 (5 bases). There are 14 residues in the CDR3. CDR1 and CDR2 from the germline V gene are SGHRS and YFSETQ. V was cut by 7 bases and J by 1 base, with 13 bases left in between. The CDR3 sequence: CASAPGLRTDTQYF. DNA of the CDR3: TGCGCCAGCGCGCCCGGACTTCGCACAGATACGCAGTATTTT.

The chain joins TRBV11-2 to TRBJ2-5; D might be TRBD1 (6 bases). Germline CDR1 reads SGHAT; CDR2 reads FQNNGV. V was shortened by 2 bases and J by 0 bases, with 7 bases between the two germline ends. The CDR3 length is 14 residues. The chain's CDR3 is CASSLKGDQETQYF. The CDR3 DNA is TGTGCCAGCAGCTTAAAGGGGGACCAAGAGACCCAGTACTTC.

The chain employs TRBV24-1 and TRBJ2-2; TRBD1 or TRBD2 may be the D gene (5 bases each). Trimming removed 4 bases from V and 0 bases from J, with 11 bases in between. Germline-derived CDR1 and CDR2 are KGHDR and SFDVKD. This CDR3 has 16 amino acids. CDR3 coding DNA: TGTGCCACCAGTGACCGGGGACCGGCGAACACCGGGGAGCTGTTTTTT. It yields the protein CATSDRGPANTGELFF.

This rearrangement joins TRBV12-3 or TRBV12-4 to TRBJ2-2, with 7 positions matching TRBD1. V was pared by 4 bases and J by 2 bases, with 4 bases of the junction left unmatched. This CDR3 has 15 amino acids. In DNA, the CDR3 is TGTGCCAGCAGTTGGGGACAGCAAAACACCGGGGAGCTGTTTTTT. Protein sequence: CASSWGQQNTGELFF.

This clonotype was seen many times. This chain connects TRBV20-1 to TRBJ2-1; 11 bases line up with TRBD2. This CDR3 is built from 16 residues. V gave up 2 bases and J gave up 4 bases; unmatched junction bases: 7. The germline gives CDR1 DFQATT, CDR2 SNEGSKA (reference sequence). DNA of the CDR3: TGCAGTGCTAGAACACGAGGACTAGCGGGTTACAATGAGCAGTTCTTC. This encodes CSARTRGLAGYNEQFF.

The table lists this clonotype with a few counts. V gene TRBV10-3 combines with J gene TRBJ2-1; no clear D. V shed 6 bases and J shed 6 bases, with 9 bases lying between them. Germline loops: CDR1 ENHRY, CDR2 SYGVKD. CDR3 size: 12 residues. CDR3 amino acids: CAISRELNEQFF. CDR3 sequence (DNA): TGTGCCATCAGCAGAGAACTCAATGAGCAGTTCTTC.

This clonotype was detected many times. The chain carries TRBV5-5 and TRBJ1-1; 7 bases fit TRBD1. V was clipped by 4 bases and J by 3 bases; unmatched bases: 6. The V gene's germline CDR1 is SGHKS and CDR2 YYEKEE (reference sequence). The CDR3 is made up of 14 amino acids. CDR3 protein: CASSRQGLDTEAFF. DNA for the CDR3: TGTGCCAGCAGCCGACAGGGTTTGGACACTGAAGCTTTCTTT.

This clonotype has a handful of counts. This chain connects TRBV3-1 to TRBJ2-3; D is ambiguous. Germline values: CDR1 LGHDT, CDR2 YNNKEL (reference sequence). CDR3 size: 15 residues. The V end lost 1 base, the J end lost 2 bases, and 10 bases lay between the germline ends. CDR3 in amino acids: CASSQASVITDTQYF. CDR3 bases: TGTGCCAGCAGCCAAGCGTCGGTTATCACAGATACGCAGTATTTT.

CDR3 DNA sequence: TGCGCCAGCAGCTTTGGTGGACAGGGGAGCACAGATACGCAGTATTTT. Residues: CASSFGGQGSTDTQYF. This chain links TRBV5-1 with TRBJ2-3, with 9 bases aligning to TRBD1. The junction had 4 bases not matched to a gene; V was cut back by 2 bases and J by 0 bases. This CDR3 spans 16 amino acids. Germline assignment: CDR1 SGHRS and CDR2 YFSETQ.

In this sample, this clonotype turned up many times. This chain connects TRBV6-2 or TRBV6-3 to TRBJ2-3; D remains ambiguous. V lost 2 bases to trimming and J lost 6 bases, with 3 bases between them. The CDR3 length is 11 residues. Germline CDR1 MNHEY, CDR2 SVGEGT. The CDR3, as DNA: TGTGCCAGCAGTTACGAGGATACGCAGTATTTT. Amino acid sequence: CASSYEDTQYF.

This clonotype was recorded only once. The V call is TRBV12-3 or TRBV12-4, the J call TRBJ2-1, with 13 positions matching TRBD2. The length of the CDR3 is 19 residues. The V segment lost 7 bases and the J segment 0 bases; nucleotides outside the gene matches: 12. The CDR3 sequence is CASITGTRTSGSSYNEQFF. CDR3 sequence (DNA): TGTGCCAGCATCACAGGGACACGGACTAGCGGGAGCTCCTACAATGAGCAGTTCTTC.